Listed below are T cell receptor beta chains from one sample, sequenced in a study of shared clonotypes between healthy human individuals. Using immunoSEQ multiplex PCR, the repertoire was profiled, and TCRdb retains in-frame clones only, with some absent. The data contain about 1.5 million clones, nearly 99% of them singletons. Sequencing was done on a sample of naive CD4+ T cells sorted from blood. These receptor sequences come from a man aged 25-45 years in good health. Both conserved end residues are part of each CDR3. A D gene is named only where the DNA matches it firmly. Only some rows state a clone size, as once, few, many or a class for expanded clones.

>.|TRBV5-1|.|TRBJ1-4
CASSLGQNYEKLFF
TGCGCCAGCAGCTTGGGACAGAATTATGAAAAACTGTTTTTT
>.|TRBV18|.|TRBJ2-1
CASSPPGVPTYNEQFF
TGTGCCAGCTCACCACCAGGGGTTCCGACCTACAATGAGCAGTTCTTC
>.|TRBV4-3|.|TRBJ2-6
CASSQTLGSGANVLTF
TGCGCCAGCAGCCAAACCCTAGGGTCTGGGGCCAACGTCCTGACTTTC
>.|TRBV5-6|.|TRBJ2-2
CASSFRDGNTGELFF
TGTGCCAGCAGCTTCAGGGACGGGAACACCGGGGAGCTGTTTTTT
>TRBD2|TRBV10-3|.|TRBJ2-7
CAIRSTSGRHYEQYF
TGTGCCATCAGATCGACTAGCGGGAGGCACTACGAGCAGTACTTC
>.|TRBV29-1|.|TRBJ1-4
CSVDMGINEKLFF
TGCAGCGTTGACATGGGTATAAATGAAAAACTGTTTTTT
>.|TRBV4-1|.|TRBJ1-2
CASSQDLRGYTF
TGCGCCAGCAGCCAAGATCTCAGGGGCTACACCTTC
>.|TRBV5-5|.|TRBJ1-3
CASSFRTESSGNTIYF
TGTGCCAGCAGCTTCCGGACAGAGAGCTCTGGAAACACCATATATTTT
>TRBD1|TRBV11-2|.|TRBJ1-5
CASSLTGGQPQHF
TGTGCCAGCAGCTTGACAGGGGGTCAGCCCCAGCATTTT
>.|TRBV30|.|TRBJ1-1
CAWSPTGQNTEAFF
TGTGCCTGGAGTCCGACGGGACAGAACACTGAAGCTTTCTTT
>TRBD2|TRBV2|.|TRBJ2-1
CASSELLADYNEQFF
TGTGCCAGCAGTGAATTGCTAGCGGACTACAATGAGCAGTTCTTC
>.|TRBV7-8|.|TRBJ2-2
CASSWDLHTGELFF
TGTGCCAGCAGCTGGGACTTACACACCGGGGAGCTGTTTTTT
>TRBD1|TRBV10-2|.|TRBJ2-2
CASSGTGNTGELFF
TGCGCCAGCTCTGGGACAGGGAACACCGGGGAGCTGTTTTTT
>.|TRBV29-1|.|TRBJ2-5
CSVKKETQYF
TGCAGCGTTAAGAAAGAGACCCAGTACTTC
>.|TRBV19|.|TRBJ2-7
CASSPQLNYEQYF
TGTGCCAGTAGCCCACAGTTAAACTACGAGCAGTACTTC
>.|TRBV2|.|TRBJ2-3
CASRQSGTDTQYF
TGTGCCAGCAGACAGTCAGGGACAGATACGCAGTATTTT
>TRBD1|TRBV5-1|once|TRBJ1-1
CASSLGQGVSTEAFF
TGCGCCAGCAGCTTGGGACAGGGGGTGAGCACTGAAGCTTTCTTT
>.|TRBV7-9|.|TRBJ2-3
CASSPRQEWDTDTQYF
TGTGCCAGCAGCCCCAGACAGGAGTGGGACACAGATACGCAGTATTTT
>TRBD1|TRBV7-2|once|TRBJ2-5
CASSRTGPQETQYF
TGTGCCAGCAGCAGGACAGGCCCTCAAGAGACCCAGTACTTC
>.|TRBV29-1|.|TRBJ2-5
CSVLQAEETQYF
TGCAGCGTACTCCAGGCGGAGGAGACCCAGTACTTC
>.|TRBV30|.|TRBJ2-3
CAWSRGTDTQYF
TGTGCCTGGAGTCGAGGCACAGATACGCAGTATTTT
>.|TRBV30|.|TRBJ2-5
CAWGKVLQETQYF
TGTGCCTGGGGGAAAGTTCTCCAAGAGACCCAGTACTTC
>TRBD1|TRBV28|.|TRBJ1-1
CASSLYPGGDTEAFF
TGTGCCAGCAGTTTATATCCAGGGGGCGACACTGAAGCTTTCTTT
>.|TRBV15|.|TRBJ2-7
CATSRVGPWDGPYEQYF
TGTGCCACCAGCAGAGTGGGTCCTTGGGACGGCCCCTACGAGCAGTACTTC
>TRBD1|TRBV5-1|.|TRBJ1-2
CASSLGDRSQLDYGYTF
TGCGCCAGCAGCTTGGGGGACAGGTCTCAATTAGATTATGGCTACACCTTC
>.|TRBV7-9|.|TRBJ2-7
CASSLTAAYEQYF
TGTGCCAGCAGCTTAACAGCAGCCTACGAGCAGTACTTC
>TRBD1|TRBV19|once|TRBJ1-2
CASSLTGPYGYTF
TGTGCCAGTAGTTTGACAGGGCCTTATGGCTACACCTTC
>.|TRBV5-8|.|TRBJ1-1
CASRSRDADTEAFF
TGTGCCAGCAGGAGTCGGGACGCGGACACTGAAGCTTTCTTT
>.|TRBV18|.|TRBJ2-7
CASGPSHEQYF
TGTGCCAGCGGCCCCTCCCACGAGCAGTACTTC
>.|TRBV28|.|TRBJ2-5
CASSSPTGRATQYF
TGTGCCAGCAGTTCCCCAACAGGGAGGGCGACCCAGTACTTC
>.|TRBV28|.|TRBJ1-1
CASITSLNTEAFF
TGTGCCAGCATAACAAGCCTGAACACTGAAGCTTTCTTT
>.|TRBV7-9|.|TRBJ2-6
CASSSTDSGANVLTF
TGTGCCAGCAGCTCAACAGATTCTGGGGCCAACGTCCTGACTTTC
>TRBD1|TRBV19|.|TRBJ1-5
CASSTSSDRVSNQPQHF
TGTGCCAGTAGTACCTCCTCCGACAGGGTTAGCAATCAGCCCCAGCATTTT
>.|TRBV28|.|TRBJ1-1
CASRVNTEAFF
TGTGCCAGCCGCGTGAACACTGAAGCTTTCTTT
>.|TRBV14|.|TRBJ1-2
CASSQATSYGYTF
TGTGCCAGCAGCCAAGCTACGTCCTATGGCTACACCTTC
>.|TRBV27|.|TRBJ1-2
CASSSAGGVNYGYTF
TGTGCCAGCAGTTCCGCCGGTGGGGTCAACTATGGCTACACCTTC
>TRBD2|TRBV7-2|.|TRBJ2-2
CASSFKSGLAGGGTGELFF
TGTGCCAGCAGCTTCAAGTCGGGACTAGCGGGAGGAGGAACCGGGGAGCTGTTTTTT
>.|TRBV18|.|TRBJ2-7
CASSPGAGRSYEQYF
TGTGCCAGCTCACCGGGGGCGGGACGCTCCTACGAGCAGTACTTC
>.|TRBV7-8|.|TRBJ2-1
CASSWGSEQFF
TGTGCCAGCAGCTGGGGTAGCGAGCAGTTCTTC
>.|TRBV9|.|TRBJ2-1
CASSGEGVSYNEQFF
TGTGCCAGCAGCGGTGAGGGAGTCTCCTACAATGAGCAGTTCTTC
>.|TRBV27|once|TRBJ2-6
CASSLRTGGAKSSGANVLTF
TGTGCCAGCAGTTTACGGACTGGAGGGGCAAAGAGCTCTGGGGCCAACGTCCTGACTTTC
>TRBD2|TRBV9|.|TRBJ2-3
CASSFAGADTQYF
TGTGCCAGCAGCTTCGCGGGGGCAGATACGCAGTATTTT
>.|TRBV28|.|TRBJ2-7
CATCSSSLLWQYF
TGTGCCACCTGCAGCTCCAGTCTTTTGTGGCAGTACTTC
>.|TRBV7-2|once|TRBJ2-7
CASRSVTYEQYF
TGTGCCAGCAGGTCAGTTACCTACGAGCAGTACTTC
>.|TRBV15|.|TRBJ2-7
CATSPRAGSLYEQYF
TGTGCCACCAGCCCGAGAGCGGGTTCTCTCTACGAGCAGTACTTC
>.|TRBV19|.|TRBJ1-2
CASSIGRGYTF
TGTGCCAGTAGTATCGGTAGGGGCTACACCTTC
>.|TRBV5-1|.|TRBJ2-2
CASSLVADSTGELFF
TGCGCCAGCAGCTTGGTTGCGGATTCCACCGGGGAGCTGTTTTTT
>TRBD1|TRBV18|.|TRBJ2-1
CASSLDRVDNEQFF
TGTGCCAGCTCACTCGACAGGGTAGACAATGAGCAGTTCTTC
>.|TRBV7-9|.|TRBJ1-2
CASSLDLRDGYTF
TGTGCCAGCAGCTTGGACCTCAGGGACGGCTACACCTTC
>.|TRBV5-1|.|TRBJ2-7
CASSLDQGFREQYF
TGCGCCAGCAGCTTGGATCAGGGTTTCCGTGAGCAGTACTTC
>.|TRBV4-3|.|TRBJ1-5
CASSQGLNQPQHF
TGCGCCAGCAGCCAAGGTTTGAATCAGCCCCAGCATTTT
>TRBD1|TRBV7-9|.|TRBJ2-1
CASSLGTGHYNEQFF
TGTGCCAGCAGCTTGGGGACAGGACACTACAATGAGCAGTTCTTC
>.|TRBV6-5|.|TRBJ1-3
CASSYSGTAGNTIYF
TGTGCCAGCAGTTACTCCGGGACGGCTGGAAACACCATATATTTT